Reported below is one TCR beta chain. Its antigen is not identified. The data originate from a study of cytomegalovirus exposure and HLA in healthy donors. Study at large: Genetic ancestry analysis placed around four fifths of the 400 or so donors that were genotyped in the Caucasian-associated cluster. Overall study findings and caveats: Cytomegalovirus-associated status was assigned to some 180 TCR beta chains. Relative to equally common others, HLA-associated TCR beta chains showed greater clonal expansion in a later analysis. Among CMV-associated TCR beta chains, most appeared HLA-restricted in a later analysis.

The study ran its PCR with 60 Vbeta and 13 Jbeta primers. Sequenced by immunoSEQ multiplex PCR; TCRdb stores in-frame clones only, minus some. In the table there are around 110,000 clones, around three quarters of which are singletons. This receptor was obtained from a woman under 40 in good health and CMV-seronegative. Sample: PBMCs.

The CDR3 protein is CASRGTVKAFF. The CDR3, as DNA: TGTGCCAGCAGGGGGACAGTTAAAGCTTTCTTT. The rearrangement uses TRBV27 and TRBJ1-1; 7 nucleotides line up with TRBD1. Losses at the gene ends were 6 bases for V and 9 bases for J; bases not matched to a gene: 4. The germline V gene encodes CDR1 MNHEY and CDR2 SMNVEV (reference sequence). There are 11 residues in the CDR3.